One and the same sample provided the 9 T cell receptor beta chains below, sequenced in a study of spatial heterogeneity in lung cancer. Overall study findings and caveats: Counts of expanded alpha and beta TCRs within tumors tracked the tumor nonsynonymous mutation count.

TCRdb independently ran MiXCR on the 5' RACE reads; one entry per CDR3 protein. The repertoire holds about 13,000 distinct CDR3 sequences, with 5% to 6% as singletons. Time point reported: sample taken at primary tumor resection. No antigens are known for them. This sample comprised lung tumor tissue, obtained at surgery. The origin of the receptors is a female donor with early-stage non-small cell lung cancer.

This clonotype was detected many times. This chain links TRBV6-1 with TRBJ1-6, with D possibly being TRBD1 (5 bases). Germline CDR1 is MNHNS and CDR2 is SASEGT. V lost 6 bases, J lost 11 bases, and 17 bases lay in between. The CDR3 is 14 amino acids. The chain's CDR3 is CASSPVEVRAPLHF. CDR3 in DNA: TGTGCCAGCAGCCCCGTAGAGGTCAGGGCACCCCTCCACTTT.

This clonotype was picked up many times. J is TRBJ2-5 and V is TRBV4-2; 8 bases are shared with TRBD2. V shed 2 bases, J shed 5 bases, and the junction held 7 bases outside the gene matches. CDR1 LGHNA and CDR2 YNFKEQ come from the germline V gene. The CDR3 is 15 amino acids. The CDR3 region is CASSQQTRGVETQYF. For the CDR3, the DNA is TGTGCCAGCAGCCAACAGACGCGGGGGGTGGAGACCCAGTACTTC.

This clonotype has ten or more counts. This chain joins TRBV7-9 and TRBJ2-3; D is unresolved. Germline CDR1 is SEHNR and CDR2 is FQNEAQ (reference sequence). Between the trimmed V and J ends, which lost 3 bases and 4 bases, there was a span of 11 bases. This CDR3 comprises 14 residues. The CDR3 DNA reads TGTGCCAGCAGCTTGGGGTACAGTTCAGATACGCAGTATTTT. Translated: CASSLGYSSDTQYF.

This clonotype was recorded at least ten times. The gene calls are TRBV28 and TRBJ2-7, with D possibly called TRBD1 or TRBD2 (5 bases each). CDR3 length: 15 residues. The germline V gene has CDR1 MDHEN and CDR2 SYDVKM. Trimming removed 1 base from V and 3 bases from J, with 13 bases in between. This CDR3 reads CASSLSSGTNYEQYF. The CDR3 DNA follows: TGTGCCAGCAGTTTATCCTCGGGGACCAACTACGAGCAGTACTTC.

Only a few counts were recorded for this clonotype. The gene calls are TRBV6-5 and TRBJ2-6; no clear D. The CDR3 length is 16 residues. Germline values: CDR1 MNHEY, CDR2 SVGAGI. Deletions cut 0 bases from V and 1 base from J, with 7 bases between. CDR3 DNA: TGTGCCAGCAGTTACTCAGCCAGGTCTGGGGCCAACGTCCTGACTTTC. Translated, it gives CASSYSARSGANVLTF.

This clonotype came up many times. The chain employs TRBV4-1 and TRBJ2-1; 11 bases line up with TRBD2. From germline, CDR1 is MGHRA and CDR2 YSYEKL. The CDR3 is 16 residues long. V gave up 0 bases and J gave up 8 bases; unmatched junction bases: 6. The CDR3 DNA reads TGCGCCAGCAGCCAAGAGACTAGCGGGGTGGAGGATGAGCAGTTCTTC. Protein product: CASSQETSGVEDEQFF.

This clonotype showed up many times. The chain employs TRBV18 and TRBJ2-5; D tentatively reads TRBD1 or TRBD2 (5 bases each). Trimming left V 4 bases short and J 2 bases short, with 29 bases between. CDR3 length: 20 residues. Germline-derived CDR1 and CDR2 are KGHSH and LQKENI. CDR3 in amino acids: CASSLTPRRIVGDRQETQYF. The DNA for the CDR3 is TGTGCCAGCTCACTCACCCCTCGTAGGATAGTGGGGGATCGTCAAGAGACCCAGTACTTC.

This clonotype was seen repeatedly, ten times or more. This chain links TRBV18 with TRBJ1-5, with a tentative D call TRBD1 (5 bases). This CDR3 contains 14 residues. Germline CDR1 and CDR2: KGHSH and LQKENI. V lost 6 bases and J lost 4, with 13 bases in between. As DNA, the CDR3 is TGTGCCAGCTCTTCCGACAGCGCAAATCAGCCCCAGCATTTT. It yields the protein CASSSDSANQPQHF.

This clonotype was detected ten times or more. V is TRBV4-2 and J is TRBJ1-1; 7 bases match TRBD1. The germline V gene encodes CDR1 LGHNA and CDR2 YNFKEQ. The ends lost 1 base at V and 4 bases at J; junction bases unmatched: 6. The CDR3 extends over 15 amino acids. The CDR3 nucleotides are TGTGCCAGCAGCCAAGTGGGACAGTTAGGCACTGAAGCTTTCTTT. It encodes CASSQVGQLGTEAFF.